These 24 T cell receptor beta chains came from one sample sequenced in a study of CD8+ T cells in alopecia areata. Sorting of pooled cutaneous lymph node cells was based on CD4, CD8alpha, NKG2D, NKG2ACE and other markers. Extraction of RNA preceded its reverse transcription into cDNA, which served as the sequencing template. TCRdb's table, derived via immunoSEQ multiplex PCR, lists solely in-frame clones and lacks some. Sampling found 290,000 or so clones, none seen once. Specimen: CD4+ T cells sorted from a lymph node. All receptors derive from a C3H/HeJ mouse with alopecia areata. The mouse line has the MHC haplotype H2-k.

This clone was picked up a small number of times. Genes and germline are mouse. The CDR3 end falls 4 residues outside the read, so it is completed with the germline J gene. The chain joins TRBV29 to TRBJ1-1, with 9 bases lining up with TRBD1. Germline CDR1 and CDR2: MSHET and SYDVDS. The CDR3 covers 12 residues. CDR3 DNA, as far as it was read: TGTGCTAGCAGGACAGGGGGGACA. Translated: CASRTGGT. The entire CDR3 protein is CASRTGGTEVFF.

Comment on this clone: Gene names and germline refer to mouse. The read terminates 4 residues before the CDR3 end, so the remaining end is supplied by the germline J gene. The chain is built from TRBV19 and TRBJ2-1, with D perhaps TRBD2 (6 bases). CDR3 length equals 14 residues. V was clipped by 5 bases and J by 6 bases, with 15 bases between them. Germline V lookup: CDR1 FNHDT, CDR2 SITEND (reference sequence). The covered CDR3 bases are TGTGCCAGCAGATTTCCCGGGACTAGTGCT. This encodes CASRFPGTSA. The whole CDR3 region reads CASRFPGTSAEQFF.

For this clone: Gene names and germline match the mouse. The observed sequence ends 3 residues before the CDR3 terminus, with the missing tail filled in from the germline J gene. V and J are TRBV19 and TRBJ1-6; tentatively, D is TRBD1 (6 bases). TRBJ1-6 belongs to the ORF category, with a function that is uncertain. CDR1 is FNHDT, CDR2 SITEND, per germline (reference sequence). The CDR3 runs to 14 residues. With 4 bases removed from V and 7 bases from J, the gap between germline ends came to 12 bases. The covered CDR3 bases are TGTGCCAGCAGTGCACAGGGATACAATTCGCCC. It encodes CASSAQGYNSP. The CDR3 reads in full as CASSAQGYNSPLYF.

This clone was seen more than once but under ten times. Gene and germline names: mouse. The CDR3 end is not reached by the read, which stops 4 residues before it; the germline J gene fills it in. The chain recombines TRBV5 with TRBJ1-1; TRBD1 matches 8 bases. Trimming took 3 bases from V and 0 from J; bases not matched to a gene: 3. There are 15 residues in the CDR3. The germline CDR1 and CDR2 sequences are LGHNA and YNLKQL (reference sequence). The CDR3 spells CASSQQTGANTEVFF. CDR3 bases read: TGTGCCAGCAGCCAGCAGACAGGGGCAAACACA.

This clone was picked up a small number of times. Gene names denote mouse genes. The sequence runs out 4 residues before the end of the CDR3; the remainder is reconstructed from the germline J gene. The same CDR3 also results from other DNA sequences found in this sample. This chain connects TRBV13-1 to TRBJ1-2; 7 nucleotides line up with TRBD1. The CDR3 is 13 amino acids. Germline V gene lookup returns CDR1 NSHNY and CDR2 SYGAGN. The V segment lost 5 bases and the J segment 3 bases; nucleotides outside the gene matches: 4. CDR3 bases read: TGTGCCAGCAGCAGACAGGGAGACTCC. This translates into CASSRQGDS. The whole CDR3 protein is CASSRQGDSDYTF.

This clone turned up a few times. Genes and germline come from the mouse. The read ends 4 residues before the CDR3 terminus; that terminus is restored from the germline J gene. The V gene is TRBV4, the J gene TRBJ2-1; 10 bases agree with TRBD1. V gave up 5 bases and J gave up 4 bases; unmatched junction bases: 5. Germline-derived CDR1 and CDR2 are LGHDT and YNNKQL (reference sequence). CDR3 length: 15 amino acids. The CDR3 sequence is CASSPRTGGYAEQFF. CDR3 DNA (partial): TGTGCCAGCAGCCCCCGGACAGGGGGTTATGCT.

There are a few counts of this clone. Any gene name here is a mouse gene name. The read ends 4 residues before the CDR3 terminus; that terminus is restored from the germline J gene. The chain recombines TRBV13-1 with TRBJ1-2; 8 bases fit TRBD1. V shed 1 base, J shed 0 bases, and the junction held 5 bases outside the gene matches. The CDR3 length is 16 residues. Germline V CDR1 and CDR2: NSHNY, SYGAGN. This CDR3 is CASSDSVQGANSDYTF. The DNA read from the CDR3 is TGTGCCAGCAGTGATTCCGTACAGGGGGCAAACTCC.

This clone has only a few counts. Any gene name here is a mouse gene name. The DNA ends 4 residues before the CDR3 does, and the rest of the CDR3 is filled in from the germline J gene. The chain recombines TRBV17 with TRBJ2-2; 9 bases map to TRBD2. Per the germline V gene, CDR1 is MNHDT and CDR2 is YYDKIL. The CDR3 is made up of 15 amino acids. The J segment lost 4 bases and the V segment lost 3 bases, leaving 3 bases of the junction unmatched. The chain's CDR3 is CASSSGWGGTGQLYF. The sequenced CDR3 bases are TGTGCTAGCAGTAGCGGCTGGGGGGGCACCGGG.

This clone was counted at least ten times. Gene names refer to mouse genes. The CDR3 end lies 4 residues beyond the end of the read and is filled in from the germline J gene. This same CDR3 is encoded by further DNA sequences in the sample. The rearrangement links TRBV13-2 to TRBJ2-5; the D gene is possibly TRBD1 (6 bases). CDR1 is NNHNN, CDR2 SYGAGS, per germline (reference sequence). Trimming took off 4 bases at V and 1 base at J, with 7 bases between the two ends. The CDR3 is 13 residues long. This CDR3 reads CASGRTDQDTQYF. Partial CDR3 DNA: TGTGCCAGCGGTAGGACAGACCAAGAC.

This clone appeared a few times. Gene names and germline match the mouse. The missing CDR3 end, 4 residues past where the read stops, is filled in from the germline J gene. This chain joins TRBV13-1 and TRBJ1-1, with D possibly TRBD1 on 5 matching bases. Germline loops: CDR1 NSHNY, CDR2 SYGAGN. The length of the CDR3 is 12 residues. This CDR3 is CASSDWGVEVFF. The DNA read from the CDR3 is TGTGCCAGCAGTGATTGGGGGGTA.

Only a few counts were recorded for this clone. Germline and genes here are mouse. Read sequence stops 3 residues before the CDR3 end, and the germline J gene provides the missing end. The rearrangement links TRBV31 to TRBJ1-6; 11 bases fit TRBD1. TRBJ1-6 is an ORF, and what it does is uncertain. V was clipped by 3 bases and J by 2 bases; unmatched bases: 0. CDR1 GKSSPN and CDR2 SITVG come from the germline V gene. CDR3 length: 15 residues. The sequenced CDR3 bases are TGTGCCTGGAGGGACAGGGGGCCCTATAATTCGCCC. Translating gives CAWRDRGPYNSP. The whole CDR3 is CAWRDRGPYNSPLYF.

Comments on this clone: Mouse gene names apply. The read gets to within 4 residues of the CDR3 end, and the germline J gene fills in the rest. Other DNA sequences from this sample encode an identical CDR3 as well. The J gene is TRBJ2-1, the V gene TRBV5; 8 positions match TRBD1. Per the germline V gene, CDR1 is LGHNA and CDR2 is YNLKQL (reference sequence). The CDR3 has 15 residues. V was clipped by 3 bases and J by 0 bases; unmatched bases: 1. CDR3 region: CASSQGTGNYAEQFF. The covered CDR3 bases are TGTGCCAGCAGCCAGGGGACAGGTAACTATGCT.

Points on this clone: All gene names here are mouse names. Coverage ceases 4 residues before the CDR3 finishes, and the germline J gene fills in the end. The sample contains more than one DNA sequence encoding this CDR3. V and J are TRBV19 and TRBJ1-1; the D gene is possibly TRBD1 (5 bases). Germline V gives CDR1 FNHDT, CDR2 SITEND (reference sequence). V lost 6 bases and J lost 0, with 9 bases in between. The CDR3 loop spans 13 amino acids. The part of the CDR3 DNA that was read is TGTGCCAGCACCGGACAAGCAAACACA. This encodes CASTGQANT. The CDR3 reads in full as CASTGQANTEVFF.

There are a few counts of this clone. Genes and germline come from the mouse. The read halts 4 residues ahead of the CDR3 end, with the missing end drawn from the germline J gene. Other DNA variants within this sample encode the same CDR3. The chain is built from TRBV1 and TRBJ2-4; 14 nucleotides agree with TRBD2. The CDR3 sequence is 16 residues long. Per germline, CDR1 NSQYPW and CDR2 LRSPGD (reference sequence). The J segment lost 3 bases and the V segment lost 3 bases, leaving 2 bases of the junction unmatched. The covered CDR3 bases are TGCACCTGCAGTGCGGGGACTGGGGGGGCCCAAAAC. Translating gives CTCSAGTGGAQN. The CDR3, in full, reads CTCSAGTGGAQNTLYF.

A remark on this clone: Germline and genes: mouse. The read halts 4 residues ahead of the CDR3 end, with the missing end drawn from the germline J gene. This chain uses TRBV19 with TRBJ2-1; TRBD2 matches at 9 bases. The CDR3 runs 15 residues. Trimming at V came to 3 bases and at J to 2 bases, leaving 3 bases not matched to a gene. The germline V gene encodes CDR1 FNHDT and CDR2 SITEND (reference sequence). Here the CDR3 reads CASSTWGGYYAEQFF. Incomplete CDR3 DNA: TGTGCCAGCAGTACCTGGGGGGGGTACTATGCT. The complete variable domain, with remaining parts taken from reference TRBV19 and TRBJ2-1, reads GGIITQTPKFLIGQEGQKLTLKCQQNFNHDTMYWYRQDSGKGLRLIYYSITENDLQKGDLSEGYDASREKKSSFSLTVTSAQKNEMAVFLCASSTWGGYYAEQFFGPGTRLTVL.

With respect to this clone: Any gene name here is a mouse gene name. The CDR3 is cut off 4 residues early in the read; its end comes from the germline J gene. Distinct nucleotide sequences in the sample also encode this CDR3. The V and J genes are TRBV5 and TRBJ2-2; 8 bases agree with TRBD2. CDR1 is LGHNA and CDR2 is YNLKQL in the germline V gene (reference sequence). After removal of 0 bases from V and 3 bases from J, the junction contained 3 bases not matched to a gene. The CDR3 is 16 amino acids. Incomplete CDR3 DNA: TGTGCCAGCAGCCAAGAAGGCTGGGGGGACACCGGG. It specifies CASSQEGWGDTG. From start to end, the CDR3 is CASSQEGWGDTGQLYF.

To note about this clone: Each gene name is a mouse one. The read stops 4 residues short of the end of the CDR3; the missing end is completed from the germline J gene. This chain connects TRBV13-2 to TRBJ2-4; TRBD2 matches 7 bases. There are 13 residues in the CDR3. The germline CDR1 and CDR2 sequences are NNHNN and SYGAGS (reference sequence). The part of the CDR3 DNA that was read is TGTGCCAGCGGTGATGGGGGGGGGAAC. Its protein is CASGDGGGN. The whole CDR3 sequence reads CASGDGGGNTLYF.

Note on this clone: Germline and genes here are mouse. The read ends 3 residues shy of where the CDR3 ends; the end is completed using the germline J gene. J is TRBJ1-6 and V is TRBV5; 7 positions match TRBD1. TRBJ1-6 is annotated as an ORF whose role is uncertain. After removal of 1 base from V and 7 bases from J, the junction contained 4 bases not matched to a gene. This CDR3 comprises 15 residues. The germline V gene encodes CDR1 LGHNA and CDR2 YNLKQL (reference sequence). CDR3: CASSQGQGWNSPLYF. CDR3 DNA, as far as it was read: TGTGCCAGCAGCCAAGGACAGGGATGGAATTCGCCC.

This clone was counted only a few times. Gene names and germline match the mouse. The observed sequence ends 4 residues before the CDR3 terminus, with the missing tail filled in from the germline J gene. V is TRBV1 and J is TRBJ2-7, with a possible D match to TRBD2 (7 bases). Per germline, CDR1 NSQYPW and CDR2 LRSPGD (reference sequence). The CDR3 is 16 residues long. Trimming cost V 0 bases and J 0 bases, with 12 bases left between them. The sequenced CDR3 bases are TGCACCTGCAGTGCAGAAAGGGGGGCCCTCTCCTAT. Translated: CTCSAERGALSY. The complete CDR3 reads CTCSAERGALSYEQYF.

With regard to this clone: Germline and genes: mouse. Other DNA sequences from this sample encode an identical CDR3 as well. Partial CDR3 DNA: TGTGCCAGCAGTGATTGGGGGGGCGCGAGAGCAGAA. It yields the protein CASSDWGGARAE. The full CDR3 sequence reads CASSDWGGARAETLYF. J is TRBJ2-3 and V is TRBV13-1; 9 nucleotides align to TRBD2. The sequenced fragment ends 4 residues before the CDR3 boundary, so the rest is inferred from the germline J gene. Germline V gene sequence: CDR1 NSHNY, CDR2 SYGAGN. This CDR3 contains 16 residues. J was trimmed by 3 bases and V by 1 base; bases with no gene match: 6.

Regarding this clone: The genes are named according to mouse. The read comes to an end 4 residues before the CDR3 does, leaving the germline J gene to fill in the end. Different DNA sequences within this sample yield the same CDR3. V usage is TRBV13-2 and J usage is TRBJ2-2; D is perhaps TRBD1 (6 bases). Germline loops: CDR1 NNHNN, CDR2 SYGAGS (reference sequence). Trimming stripped 2 bases from V and 5 bases from J, with 10 bases between. This CDR3 region has 14 residues. The covered CDR3 bases are TGTGCCAGCGGTGACAGGGGCGGGACCGGG. Encoded protein: CASGDRGGTG. The full CDR3 reads CASGDRGGTGQLYF.

This clone was counted only a few times. Gene names are mouse gene names. Sequencing ends 3 residues short of the CDR3 end; the germline J gene provides the rest. V gene TRBV1 combines with J gene TRBJ1-6; 7 bases are a match to TRBD1. TRBJ1-6 is flagged as an ORF with uncertain function. The CDR3 has 18 amino acids. The V segment lost 0 bases and the J segment 0 bases; nucleotides outside the gene matches: 5. Germline loops: CDR1 NSQYPW, CDR2 LRSPGD (reference sequence). The CDR3 sequence is CTCSADHQGGSYNSPLYF. Partial CDR3 DNA: TGCACCTGCAGTGCAGATCACCAGGGGGGTTCCTATAATTCGCCC.

Comment on this clone: The genes and germline here are from mouse. The CDR3 end lies 4 residues beyond the end of the read and is filled in from the germline J gene. The sample has other DNA sequences that encode this CDR3 too. V is TRBV13-2 and J is TRBJ1-2; the match to TRBD1 covers 8 bases. The V gene end was trimmed by 2 bases and the J gene end by 3 bases; junction bases not matched to a gene: 3. CDR3 length: 14 amino acids. Looked up from germline, CDR1 is NNHNN and CDR2 is SYGAGS (reference sequence). The sequenced CDR3 bases are TGTGCCAGCGGTGACAGGGGGCGCGACTCC. Translated: CASGDRGRDS. The entire CDR3 is CASGDRGRDSDYTF.

In its sample, this clone was seen a few times. Mouse names are used for the genes. Read coverage stops 4 residues before the CDR3 terminus; the germline J gene supplies the remainder. This chain links TRBV13-2 with TRBJ2-2, with 7 bases that match TRBD2. The length of the CDR3 is 15 residues. The ends lost 3 bases at V and 0 bases at J; junction bases unmatched: 2. Per germline, CDR1 NNHNN and CDR2 SYGAGS (reference sequence). The DNA read from the CDR3 is TGTGCCAGCGGTGGTGGGGGGACAAACACCGGG. Residues: CASGGGGTNTG. The whole CDR3 sequence reads CASGGGGTNTGQLYF.